One sample yielded the 7 T cell receptor beta chains listed below, sequenced in a study of siplizumab effects on memory and regulatory T cells. Sequencing was performed with immunoSEQ multiplex PCR; in TCRdb, only in-frame clones are kept and a portion is missing. This table holds 20,000 to 30,000 clones, roughly 88% found once. Source material: memory CD4+ T cells sorted from blood. The receptors shown here come from a human donor in good health.

The CDR3 loop reads CAWSVQGNQPQHF. The DNA of the CDR3 is TGTGCCTGGAGTGTACAGGGGAATCAGCCCCAGCATTTT. The rearrangement joins TRBV30 to TRBJ1-5; TRBD1 matches 7 bases. This CDR3 has 13 amino acids. From germline, CDR1 is GTSNPN and CDR2 SVGIG (reference sequence). J lost 4 bases, V lost 0 bases, and 0 bases had no gene match.

The genes are TRBV19 and TRBJ2-3, with TRBD1 identical over 7 bases. There are 11 residues in the CDR3. Germline trimming cut 6 bases from V and 6 bases from J; bases unmatched to any gene: 0. The germline CDR1 and CDR2 sequences are LNHDA and SQIVND (reference sequence). DNA for the CDR3: TGTGCCAGTAGACAGGGGGATACGCAGTATTTT. Protein sequence: CASRQGDTQYF.

This clone was counted between two and nine times. The chain combines TRBV11-3 with TRBJ1-3, with a tentative D call TRBD1 (6 bases). V gave up 5 bases and J gave up 0 bases, with 14 bases separating them. The CDR3 sequence is 16 residues long. Germline V gene sequence: CDR1 SGHNT, CDR2 YENEEA. The DNA of the CDR3 is TGTGCCAGCAGCCACGGACAGCCGAGCTCTGGAAACACCATATATTTT. Translating gives CASSHGQPSSGNTIYF.

This clone showed up just a few times. The CDR3 nucleotides are TGTGCCAGCTCCTCGACAGGAGCTCGGCAGCCCCAGCATTTT. Protein product: CASSSTGARQPQHF. This rearrangement joins TRBV18 to TRBJ1-5; D is possibly TRBD1 (6 bases). This CDR3 has 14 amino acids. Germline V lookup: CDR1 KGHSH, CDR2 LQKENI. Deletions cut 6 bases from V and 7 bases from J, with 16 bases between. Full variable domain (outside the CDR3, taken from reference TRBV18 and TRBJ1-5): NAGVMQNPRHLVRRRGQEARLRCSPMKGHSHVYWYRQLPEEGLKFMVYLQKENIIDESGMPKERFSAEFPKEGPSILRIQQVVRGDSAAYFCASSSTGARQPQHFGDGTRLSIL.

The chain employs TRBV28 and TRBJ1-5; D is unclear. V lost 3 bases to trimming and J lost 1 base, with 7 bases between them. The CDR3 sequence is 14 residues long. Germline CDR1 reads MDHEN; CDR2 reads SYDVKM. CDR3 in DNA: TGTGCCAGCAGTTTGAGTTTAAGCAATCAGCCCCAGCATTTT. This codes for CASSLSLSNQPQHF.

V is TRBV29-1 and J is TRBJ1-2; weak D call: TRBD1 (5 bases). Trimming pared 6 bases from V and 4 bases from J, leaving 15 bases between. CDR1 is SQVTM and CDR2 is ANQGSEA in the germline V gene. CDR3 size: 13 residues. The CDR3 DNA reads as TGCAGCGTCGGGCAGGGTTTGGGCTATGGCTACACCTTC. Encoded protein: CSVGQGLGYGYTF.

V gene TRBV5-1 combines with J gene TRBJ2-5; maybe TRBD1 (6 bases). With 1 base removed from V and 1 base from J, the gap between germline ends came to 11 bases. CDR3 size: 15 residues. From germline, CDR1 is SGHRS and CDR2 YFSETQ. The chain's CDR3 is CASSLTGKSQETQYF. CDR3 bases: TGCGCCAGCAGCTTGACAGGGAAATCCCAAGAGACCCAGTACTTC.